This T cell receptor (beta chain) was sequenced in a study of blood T cell repertoires in COVID-19. Study-level background: From T cells, B-cell-depleted T cells, or PBMCs came the material, which was cDNA or gDNA.

The CDR3 length is 15 residues. V was cut by 4 bases and J by 0 bases, with 10 bases left in between. Germline V gene lookup returns CDR1 LNHDA and CDR2 SQIVND (reference sequence). This clone was picked up one time. TCRdb's table, derived via immunoSEQ multiplex PCR, lists solely in-frame clones and lacks some. The sample lists tens of thousands of clones; around 88% were seen once. The specimen was peripheral blood. This receptor was obtained from a woman over 75 with acute or convalescent COVID-19. The chain carries TRBV19 and TRBJ1-5; no definite D call. CDR3 nucleotide sequence: TGTGCCAGTAGTAACCAGAAAACTAGCAATCAGCCCCAGCATTTT. Translating gives CASSNQKTSNQPQHF.